These T cell receptor beta chains were read from a single sample in a study of blood T cells in healthy people across ages. MiXCR, applied by TCRdb to the 5' RACE reads, yields one record per CDR3 protein. In the table there are 850,000 to 950,000 distinct CDR3 sequences, more than 25% of which are singletons. Sequenced input: blood. The receptors derive from an elderly woman in good health. The conserved cysteine and the conserved F or W are not part of the CDR3 here.

len,j_gene,v_gene,CDR3aa
13,TRBJ2-1,TRBV7-9,ASSLRTGVYNEQF
10,TRBJ2-3,TRBV6-2/TRBV6-3,ASNAGTDTQY
15,TRBJ2-4,TRBV5-6,ASSLLSGGLAKNIQY
14,TRBJ2-3,TRBV11-2,ASSLGRGYSTDTQY
11,NA,TRBV20-1,SANRQSSYEQY
13,TRBJ1-4,TRBV15,AASRGGDLAEKLF
14,TRBJ2-3,TRBV12-3/TRBV12-4,ASSNPKGTSTDTQY
9,TRBJ1-2,TRBV7-2,ASSLLKDST
14,TRBJ2-6,TRBV2,ASSAGGTSGANVLT
12,TRBJ1-5,TRBV20-1,SAQALEGIQPQH
9,TRBJ1-4,TRBV20-1,SARDNEKLF
16,TRBJ2-3,TRBV15,ATSRRSRGGGKGDTQY
15,TRBJ2-7,TRBV6-2/TRBV6-3,ASSYSTGQGKIYEQY